This T cell receptor (beta chain) was recorded in a study of post-analysis software for immune sequencing data. Germline V gives CDR1 MNHEY, CDR2 SVGEGT. This CDR3 is 14 amino acids long. On this clonotype: What it binds is not known.

Sequencing libraries made from TCR beta cDNA carried unique molecular identifiers. TCRdb redid the calling of the PCR reads with MiXCR, one entry per CDR3 protein. The top ten hold more than 1.5% of the sample, which has roughly 620,000 distinct CDR3 sequences, roughly 47% seen once. General observations from the study: When patients were compared with controls, four to six TRBV segments were more frequent, TRBV5-6, TRBV5-1 and TRBV20-1 among them.

Sample: blood. The source of this sequence is a girl between 10 and 17 years old with multiple sclerosis. V usage is TRBV6-2 or TRBV6-3 and J usage is TRBJ2-5, with D possibly matching TRBD1 (6 bases). Matching the DNA end better, TRBJ2-7 makes the J call doubtful. CDR3 loop: CASSKTGQLYEQYF. The DNA for the CDR3 is TGTGCCAGCAGTAAGACAGGACAACTCTACGAGCAGTACTTC.